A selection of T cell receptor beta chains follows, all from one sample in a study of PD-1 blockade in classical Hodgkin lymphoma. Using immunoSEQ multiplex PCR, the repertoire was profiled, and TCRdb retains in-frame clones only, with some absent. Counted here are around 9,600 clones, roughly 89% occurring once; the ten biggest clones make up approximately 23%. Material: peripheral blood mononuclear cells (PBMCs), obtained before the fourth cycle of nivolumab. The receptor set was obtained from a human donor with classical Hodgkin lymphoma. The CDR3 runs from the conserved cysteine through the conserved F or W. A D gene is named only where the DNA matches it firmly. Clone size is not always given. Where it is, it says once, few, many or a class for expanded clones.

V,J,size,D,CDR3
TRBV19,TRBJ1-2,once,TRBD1,CASSNERGTENNYGYTF
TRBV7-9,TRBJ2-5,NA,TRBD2,CASSLHGGGETQYF
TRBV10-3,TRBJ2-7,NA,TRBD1,CAISDLDRVYEQYF
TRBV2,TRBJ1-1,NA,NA,CASSLRQVRRGSEAFF
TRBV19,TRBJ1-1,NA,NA,CASSITRQGWTEAFF
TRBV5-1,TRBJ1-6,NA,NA,CASSPRQNLNSPLHF
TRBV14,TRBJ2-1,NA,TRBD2,CASSQVLGLAGADEQFF
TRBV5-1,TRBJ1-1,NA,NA,CASSRRAANTEAFF
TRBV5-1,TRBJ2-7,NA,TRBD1,CASSPGPQGAFYEQYF
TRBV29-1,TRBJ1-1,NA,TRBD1,CSVKQGPGVGAFF
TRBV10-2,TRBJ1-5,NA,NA,CASRGDRNNQPQHF
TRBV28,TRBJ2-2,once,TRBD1,CASSPGGTGNTGELFF
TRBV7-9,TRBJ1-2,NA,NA,CASSLWYRETYHDTYGYTF
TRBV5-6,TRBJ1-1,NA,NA,CASSWSGMGNTEAFF